This T cell receptor beta chain was sequenced during a study of CD8+ T cells in alopecia areata. The CDR3 contains 13 residues. The V gene lost 5 bases and the J gene lost 8 bases, with 16 bases spanning the gap. CDR1 is GTSNPN, CDR2 SVGIG, per germline (reference sequence). RNA extraction and reverse transcription yielded cDNA as sequencing template. The table came from immunoSEQ multiplex PCR; TCRdb's copy has only in-frame clones and leaves some out. The data contain approximately 160,000 clones, 60% of them seen just once; the ten biggest clones take up 13% to 15%. Stated treatment: oral pan-JAK inhibitor, 5-10 mg twice daily.

Sample: CD4+ T cells sorted from blood, taken at week 24, from a patient treated with tofacitinib. The V call is TRBV30, the J call TRBJ1-5; possibly TRBD1 for D (5 bases). This TCR was recovered from a human donor with alopecia areata. CDR3 amino acids: CAWAFSGDKPQHF. Written as DNA, the CDR3 is TGTGCCTGGGCATTCTCGGGGGATAAGCCCCAGCATTTT.